Presented here are 28 T cell receptor beta chains from one specimen sequenced in a study of cytomegalovirus exposure and HLA in healthy donors. With 60 Vbeta and 13 Jbeta primers, the PCR was carried out. Assay used: immunoSEQ multiplex PCR; TCRdb lists only in-frame clones, some missing. The profile shows roughly 68,000 clones, roughly 73% of them singletons. Sequences were obtained from PBMCs. These receptors were obtained from a male donor in good health and CMV-seropositive.

J is TRBJ2-7 and V is TRBV9, with TRBD2 matching 8 bases. The CDR3 extends over 15 amino acids. Germline CDR1 is SGDLS and CDR2 is YYNGEE. The V gene end was trimmed by 0 bases and the J gene end by 4 bases; junction bases not matched to a gene: 6. CDR3 residues: CASSVGGGGTYEQYF. The CDR3 DNA reads TGTGCCAGCAGCGTAGGTGGCGGGGGGACGTACGAGCAGTACTTC.

The gene calls are TRBV5-8 and TRBJ1-4; 11 bases agree with TRBD1. Trimming removed 3 bases from V and 3 bases from J; junction bases left unmatched: 4. The germline V gene encodes CDR1 SGHTS and CDR2 YDEGEE. This CDR3 comprises 16 residues. The CDR3 DNA sequence: TGTGCCAGCAGCTCAGGGGACAGGGGGTCTAATGAAAAACTGTTTTTT. Protein sequence: CASSSGDRGSNEKLFF. Full variable domain (missing parts from reference TRBV5-8 and TRBJ1-4): EAGVTQSPTHLIKTRGQQATLRCSPISGHTSVYWYQQALGLGLQFLLWYDEGEERNRGNFPPRFSGRQFPNYSSELNVNALELEDSALYLCASSSGDRGSNEKLFFGSGTQLSVL.

CDR3 sequence: CASSVSRDSREQYF. In nucleotides, the CDR3 is TGTGCCAGCAGCGTAAGTCGGGACAGTCGGGAGCAGTACTTC. V and J are TRBV4-2 and TRBJ2-5; TRBD1 might be the D (7 bases). Per the germline V gene, CDR1 is LGHNA and CDR2 is YNFKEQ. V lost 5 bases and J 11 bases, leaving 21 bases between the germline ends. CDR3 size: 14 residues.

The CDR3 is CAWSTGVEKLFF. The CDR3 nucleotides read TGTGCCTGGTCGACAGGGGTTGAAAAACTGTTTTTT. The chain has TRBV30 and TRBJ1-4; 8 nucleotides match TRBD1. The V segment lost 5 bases and the J segment 7 bases; nucleotides outside the gene matches: 3. CDR1 and CDR2 (germline): GTSNPN, SVGIG (reference sequence). The CDR3 totals 12 residues.

This clone appeared a few times. The chain has TRBV14 and TRBJ1-1; 7 nucleotides align to TRBD1. Germline CDR1 is SGHDN and CDR2 is FVKESK. The trim removed 3 bases at V and 5 bases at J, leaving 9 bases unmatched. The CDR3 length is 15 residues. The CDR3 loop reads CASSHPTGARTEAFF. The CDR3, as DNA: TGTGCCAGCAGCCACCCTACAGGGGCGAGGACTGAAGCTTTCTTT.

The rearrangement joins TRBV11-2 to TRBJ2-3, with D tentatively TRBD2 (5 bases). This CDR3 spans 14 amino acids. The germline gives CDR1 SGHAT, CDR2 FQNNGV. V lost 5 bases, J lost 4 bases, and 13 bases lay in between. The chain's CDR3 is CASSLALGSDTQYF. DNA of the CDR3: TGTGCCAGCAGCCTAGCCCTTGGCTCAGATACGCAGTATTTT.

The J gene is TRBJ1-2, the V gene TRBV27; D uncertain. V was trimmed by 5 bases and J by 8 bases, leaving 18 bases between them. The CDR3 spans 14 residues. Germline V lookup: CDR1 MNHEY, CDR2 SMNVEV (reference sequence). As DNA, the CDR3 is TGTGCCAGCAGTCCGGGAGTATTAGTGGGGGGCTACACCTTC. Amino acid sequence: CASSPGVLVGGYTF.

The genes are TRBV4-3 and TRBJ2-5; 7 bases align to TRBD1. The V gene end was trimmed by 0 bases and the J gene end by 5 bases; junction bases not matched to a gene: 9. The CDR3 is made up of 16 amino acids. In germline, CDR1 is LGHNA, CDR2 YSLEER. The CDR3 is CASSQESPPRGETQYF. The CDR3 bases are TGCGCCAGCAGCCAAGAAAGTCCGCCCAGGGGGGAGACCCAGTACTTC.

The rearrangement links TRBV18 to TRBJ1-1, with D maybe TRBD1 (5 bases). The CDR3 has 12 amino acids. CDR1 is KGHSH, CDR2 LQKENI, per germline. V was shortened by 4 bases and J by 5 bases, with 8 bases between the two germline ends. The CDR3 here is CASSHQGTEAFF. The CDR3 DNA is TGTGCCAGCTCACACCAGGGAACTGAAGCTTTCTTT.

This rearrangement joins TRBV10-3 to TRBJ1-4, with a tentative D call TRBD1 (6 bases). The ends were cut back, 4 bases at V and 5 bases at J, with 20 bases in the middle. Germline V gene data show CDR1 as ENHRY and CDR2 as SYGVKD. The CDR3 contains 17 residues. The CDR3 DNA sequence: TGTGCCATCAGTGTATCCCTACGGGGGGGGCCCAATGAAAAACTGTTTTTT. Its protein product is CAISVSLRGGPNEKLFF.

The chain is built from TRBV7-8 and TRBJ2-7, with D uncertain. The V gene's germline CDR1 is SGHVS and CDR2 FQNEAQ. Between the trimmed V and J ends, which lost 7 bases and 1 base, there was a span of 5 bases. This CDR3 comprises 11 residues. The CDR3: CASTLSYEQYF. The CDR3 coding sequence is TGTGCCAGCACCCTTTCCTACGAGCAGTACTTC.

This chain connects TRBV4-2 to TRBJ1-6, with a tentative D call TRBD1 (6 bases). The CDR3 is 17 amino acids. From germline, CDR1 is LGHNA and CDR2 YNFKEQ. V was trimmed by 3 bases and J by 5 bases, leaving 17 bases between them. The DNA of the CDR3 is TGTGCCAGCAGCCATCGGGGGGGGCGCACAAATAATTCACCCCTCCACTTT. As protein: CASSHRGGRTNNSPLHF.

The chain links TRBV28 to TRBJ2-7, with 11 bases fitting TRBD1. Germline V lookup: CDR1 MDHEN, CDR2 SYDVKM. The CDR3 has 15 amino acids. J lost 6 bases, V lost 7 bases, and 11 bases had no gene match. The CDR3 is CASKGTGTGGGEQYF. CDR3 bases: TGTGCCAGCAAAGGGACCGGGACAGGGGGGGGCGAGCAGTACTTC.

V is TRBV2 and J is TRBJ1-5; no clear D. The V gene lost 2 bases and the J gene lost 4 bases, with 9 bases spanning the gap. This CDR3 is built from 14 residues. Germline V gene lookup returns CDR1 SNHLY and CDR2 FYNNEI. The chain's CDR3 is CASSELRGNQPQHF. DNA for the CDR3: TGTGCCAGCAGTGAACTGCGCGGAAATCAGCCCCAGCATTTT.

The table lists this clone with a few counts. The rearrangement joins TRBV5-4 to TRBJ1-3; D perhaps matches TRBD1 (5 bases). The CDR3 is 16 amino acids. V shed 0 bases and J shed 0 bases, with 10 bases lying between them. Germline V CDR1 and CDR2: SGHNT, YYREEE (reference sequence). DNA of the CDR3: TGTGCCAGCAGCTTGGCTGACAGTCACTCTGGAAACACCATATATTTT. Protein: CASSLADSHSGNTIYF.

V gene TRBV7-6 combines with J gene TRBJ2-3; 16 bases line up with TRBD2. CDR1 SGHVS and CDR2 FNYEAQ come from the germline V gene. J gave up 6 bases and V 4 bases, and 10 bases lay outside the gene matches. The CDR3 is 18 amino acids. The CDR3 here is CASSSLQGLAGGHDTQYF. Here the CDR3 DNA reads TGTGCCAGCAGCTCTTTACAGGGACTAGCGGGGGGGCACGATACGCAGTATTTT.

The gene calls are TRBV4-3 and TRBJ2-1; TRBD2 is a possible D gene (6 bases). V lost 4 bases to trimming and J lost 8 bases, with 15 bases between them. The CDR3 runs 14 residues. CDR1 is LGHNA and CDR2 is YSLEER in the germline V gene. The CDR3 DNA follows: TGCGCCAGCAGCCCTCTGGGGGGACGGGATGAGCAGTTCTTC. Protein: CASSPLGGRDEQFF.

CDR3 loop: CASSLTRAEAFF. For the CDR3, the DNA is TGTGCCAGCAGCCTCACTAGGGCTGAAGCTTTCTTT. This chain joins TRBV6-5 and TRBJ1-1; D ambiguous. Trimming removed 6 bases from V and 6 bases from J, with 11 bases in between. This CDR3 has 12 residues. Germline V gene data show CDR1 as MNHEY and CDR2 as SVGAGI.

The chain joins TRBV29-1 to TRBJ2-7, with TRBD1 matching 9 bases. V gave up 0 bases and J gave up 7 bases; unmatched junction bases: 7. Germline CDR1 SQVTM, CDR2 ANQGSEA. This CDR3 spans 14 amino acids. CDR3 sequence (DNA): TGCAGCGTTGAAGACCGGGACAGGGAGCATGAGCAGTACTTC. Amino acid sequence: CSVEDRDREHEQYF.

The J gene is TRBJ2-1, the V gene TRBV7-2; TRBD1 might be the D (5 bases). The V end lost 4 bases, the J end lost 15 bases, and 16 bases lay between the germline ends. CDR1 is SGHTA, CDR2 FQGNSA, per germline. CDR3 size: 12 residues. The CDR3 protein is CASSSYGQTRFF. CDR3 nucleotide sequence: TGTGCCAGCAGCTCGTATGGACAAACCAGGTTCTTC.

This clone was seen only a few times. The chain uses TRBV5-4 and TRBJ2-6; 9 bases match TRBD1. Germline assignment: CDR1 SGHNT and CDR2 YYREEE (reference sequence). The CDR3 runs 14 residues. With V trimmed by 6 bases and J by 6 bases, 4 bases remained unmatched. CDR3 DNA sequence: TGTGCCAGCACCTGGGACAGGGCGGCCAACGTCCTGACTTTC. Translated: CASTWDRAANVLTF.

The chain joins TRBV5-6 to TRBJ2-1; D is unclear. V dropped 2 bases and J dropped 0 bases, with 6 bases sitting between them. The germline V gene encodes CDR1 SGHDT and CDR2 YYEEEE. CDR3 size: 14 residues. CDR3 residues: CASSFPSSYNEQFF. The DNA for the CDR3 is TGTGCCAGCAGCTTCCCGAGCTCCTACAATGAGCAGTTCTTC.

V is TRBV9 and J is TRBJ1-2, with 7 bases aligning to TRBD1. CDR3 size: 15 residues. CDR1 and CDR2 (germline): SGDLS, YYNGEE. V gave up 0 bases and J gave up 8 bases; unmatched junction bases: 10. The CDR3 sequence is CASSVVTGAGGGYTF. CDR3 nucleotides: TGTGCCAGCAGCGTAGTAACAGGGGCGGGAGGCGGCTACACCTTC.

Details on this clone: Other DNA sequences in this specimen translate into the identical CDR3. CDR3 protein: CASSRGTGNQPQHF. The CDR3 nucleotides read TGTGCCAGCAGCCGGGGGACAGGCAATCAGCCCCAGCATTTT. V is TRBV7-2 and J is TRBJ1-5, with 7 bases that match TRBD1. The CDR3 sequence is 14 residues long. V lost 5 bases, J lost 2 bases, and 3 bases stayed unmatched. Germline V gene data show CDR1 as SGHTA and CDR2 as FQGNSA. The entire variable domain, with the rest obtained from reference TRBV7-2 and TRBJ1-5, is as follows: GAGVSQSPSNKVTEKGKDVELRCDPISGHTALYWYRQSLGQGLEFLIYFQGNSAPDKSGLPSDRFSAERTGGSVSTLTIQRTQQEDSAVYLCASSRGTGNQPQHFGDGTRLSIL.

This clone occurred a few times. The chain links TRBV19 to TRBJ2-1; 10 bases are shared with TRBD2. This CDR3 region has 16 residues. Germline loops: CDR1 LNHDA, CDR2 SQIVND (reference sequence). V was pared by 5 bases and J by 9 bases, with 13 bases of the junction left unmatched. The CDR3 DNA sequence: TGTGCCAGTAGTCCCCTTGGACTAGCGGTACTGAGTGAGCAGTTCTTC. Translating it yields CASSPLGLAVLSEQFF.

V and J are TRBV6-5 and TRBJ1-5, with a weak D call TRBD1 (5 bases). V shed 5 bases and J shed 3 bases, with 11 bases lying between them. CDR3 length: 14 residues. Germline V gene data show CDR1 as MNHEY and CDR2 as SVGAGI. CDR3 sequence reads: CASSTGVTNQPQHF. In nucleotides, the CDR3 is TGTGCCAGCAGTACAGGCGTAACCAATCAGCCCCAGCATTTT.

The gene calls are TRBV27 and TRBJ1-1, with unresolved D. CDR3 size: 14 residues. CDR1 MNHEY and CDR2 SMNVEV come from the germline V gene (reference sequence). V was pared by 6 bases and J by 0 bases, with 11 bases between. CDR3 DNA: TGTGCCAGCAGCCCAAGCGAGCTGAACACTGAAGCTTTCTTT. Protein product: CASSPSELNTEAFF.

The chain joins TRBV11-2 to TRBJ2-3; the match to TRBD2 covers 15 bases. The CDR3 covers 15 residues. The V segment lost 5 bases and the J segment 6 bases; nucleotides outside the gene matches: 3. The germline gives CDR1 SGHAT, CDR2 FQNNGV. The DNA of the CDR3 is TGTGCCAGCAGCCCAGGACTAGCGGGGGGGGATACGCAGTATTTT. This sequence encodes CASSPGLAGGDTQYF.